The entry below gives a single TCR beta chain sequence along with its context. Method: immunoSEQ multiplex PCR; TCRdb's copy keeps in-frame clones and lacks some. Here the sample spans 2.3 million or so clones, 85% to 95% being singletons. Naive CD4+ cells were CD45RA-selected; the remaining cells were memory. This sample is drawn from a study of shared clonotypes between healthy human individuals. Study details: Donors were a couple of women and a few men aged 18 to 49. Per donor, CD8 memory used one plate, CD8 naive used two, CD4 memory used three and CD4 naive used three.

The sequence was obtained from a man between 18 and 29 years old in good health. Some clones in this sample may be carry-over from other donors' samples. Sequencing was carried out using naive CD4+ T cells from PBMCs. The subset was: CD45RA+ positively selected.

The CDR3 sequence: CASSLFVGDRPTEAFF. The CDR3 DNA sequence: TGTGCCAGCAGCTTATTCGTAGGCGACAGACCAACTGAAGCTTTCTTT. The chain has TRBV7-3 and TRBJ1-1; D is possibly TRBD1 (5 bases). Germline V gives CDR1 SGHTA, CDR2 FQGTGA. Trimming pared 2 bases from V and 5 bases from J, leaving 18 bases between. The length of the CDR3 is 16 residues. The full variable domain, its missing parts supplied by reference TRBV7-3 and TRBJ1-1, is GAGVSQTPSNKVTEKGKYVELRCDPISGHTALYWYRQSLGQGPEFLIYFQGTGAADDSGLPNDRFFAVRPEGSVSTLKIQRTERGDSAVYLCASSLFVGDRPTEAFFGQGTRLTVV.